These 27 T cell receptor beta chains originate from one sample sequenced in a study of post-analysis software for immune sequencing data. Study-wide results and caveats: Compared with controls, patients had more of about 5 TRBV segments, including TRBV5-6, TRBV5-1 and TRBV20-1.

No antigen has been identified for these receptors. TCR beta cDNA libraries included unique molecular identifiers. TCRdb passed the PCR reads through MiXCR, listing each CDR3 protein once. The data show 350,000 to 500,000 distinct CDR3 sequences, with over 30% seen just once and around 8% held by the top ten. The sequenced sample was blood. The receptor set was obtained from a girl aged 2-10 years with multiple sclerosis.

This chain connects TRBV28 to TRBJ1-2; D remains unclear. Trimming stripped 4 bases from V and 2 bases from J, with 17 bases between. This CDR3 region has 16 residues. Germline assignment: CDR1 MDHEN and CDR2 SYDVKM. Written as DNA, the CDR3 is TGTGCCAGCAGTTCAGCCGCCCGGACTATAAACTATGGCTACACCTTC. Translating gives CASSSAARTINYGYTF.

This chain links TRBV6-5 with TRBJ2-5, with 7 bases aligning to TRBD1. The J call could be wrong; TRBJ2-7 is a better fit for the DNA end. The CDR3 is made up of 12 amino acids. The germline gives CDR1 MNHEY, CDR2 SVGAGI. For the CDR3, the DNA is TGTGCCAGCAGAAGGACAGGCTACGAGCAGTACTTC. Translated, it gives CASRRTGYEQYF.

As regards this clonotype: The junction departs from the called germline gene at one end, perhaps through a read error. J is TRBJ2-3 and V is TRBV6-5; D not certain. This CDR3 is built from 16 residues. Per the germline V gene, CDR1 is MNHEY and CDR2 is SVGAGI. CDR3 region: CASNYRSWLSTDTQYF. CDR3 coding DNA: TGTGCCAGCAATTACCGGAGTTGGCTCAGCACAGATACGCAGTATTTT.

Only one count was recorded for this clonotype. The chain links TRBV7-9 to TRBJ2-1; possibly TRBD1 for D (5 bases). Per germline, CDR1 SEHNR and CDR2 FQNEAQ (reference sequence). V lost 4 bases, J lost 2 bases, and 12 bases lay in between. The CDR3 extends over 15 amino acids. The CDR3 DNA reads TGTGCCAGCAGCTCGCCAGGGATTCCCTACAATGAGCAGTTCTTC. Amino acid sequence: CASSSPGIPYNEQFF.

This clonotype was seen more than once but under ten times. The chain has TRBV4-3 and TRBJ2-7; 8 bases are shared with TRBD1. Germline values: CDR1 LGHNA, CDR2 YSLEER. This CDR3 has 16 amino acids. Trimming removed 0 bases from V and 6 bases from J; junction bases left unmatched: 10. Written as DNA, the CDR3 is TGCGCCAGCAGCCAAGAAGCCGGACAGGGAGGTTTCGAGCAGTACTTC. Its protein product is CASSQEAGQGGFEQYF.

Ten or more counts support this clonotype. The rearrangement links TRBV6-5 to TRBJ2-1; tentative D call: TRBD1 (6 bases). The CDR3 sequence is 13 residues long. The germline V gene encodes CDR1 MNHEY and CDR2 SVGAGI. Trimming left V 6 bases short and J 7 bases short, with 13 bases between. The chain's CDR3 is CASSPQGLNEQFF. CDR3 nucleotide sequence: TGTGCCAGCAGCCCACAGGGTTTGAATGAGCAGTTCTTC.

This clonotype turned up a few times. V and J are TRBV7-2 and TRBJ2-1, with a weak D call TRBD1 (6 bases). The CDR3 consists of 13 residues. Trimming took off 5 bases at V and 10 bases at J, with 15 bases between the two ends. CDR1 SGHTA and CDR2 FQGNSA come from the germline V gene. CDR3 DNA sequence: TGTGCCAGCAGCAGCTCCGGGACACTCGAGCAGTTCTTC. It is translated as CASSSSGTLEQFF. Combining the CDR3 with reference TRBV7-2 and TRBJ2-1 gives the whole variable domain GAGVSQSPSNKVTEKGKDVELRCDPISGHTALYWYRQSLGQGLEFLIYFQGNSAPDKSGLPSDRFSAERTGGSVSTLTIQRTQQEDSAVYLCASSSSGTLEQFFGPGTRLTVL.

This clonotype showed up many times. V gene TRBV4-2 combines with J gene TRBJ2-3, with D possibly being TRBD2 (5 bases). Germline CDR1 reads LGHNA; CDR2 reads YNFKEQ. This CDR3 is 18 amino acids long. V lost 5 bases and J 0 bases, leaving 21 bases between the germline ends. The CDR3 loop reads CASSIRPFQRTSTDTQYF. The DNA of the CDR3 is TGTGCCAGCAGCATCCGACCCTTCCAGCGGACTAGCACAGATACGCAGTATTTT.

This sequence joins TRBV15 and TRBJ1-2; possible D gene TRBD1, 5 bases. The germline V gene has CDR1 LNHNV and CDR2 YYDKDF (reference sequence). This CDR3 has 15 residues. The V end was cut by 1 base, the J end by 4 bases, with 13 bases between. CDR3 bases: TGTGCCACCAGCAGAGGTGGGGCGACAGCCTATGGCTACACCTTC. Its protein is CATSRGGATAYGYTF.

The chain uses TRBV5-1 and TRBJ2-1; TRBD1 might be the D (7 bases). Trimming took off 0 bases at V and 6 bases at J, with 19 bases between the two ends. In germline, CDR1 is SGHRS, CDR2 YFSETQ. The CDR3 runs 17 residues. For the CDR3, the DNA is TGCGCCAGCAGCTTGGATCCAACAGGGGAGGTCTGCAATGAGCAGTTCTTC. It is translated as CASSLDPTGEVCNEQFF. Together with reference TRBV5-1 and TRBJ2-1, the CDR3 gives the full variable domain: KAGVTQTPRYLIKTRGQQVTLSCSPISGHRSVSWYQQTPGQGLQFLFEYFSETQRNKGNFPGRFSGRQFSNSRSEMNVSTLELGDSALYLCASSLDPTGEVCNEQFFGPGTRLTVL.

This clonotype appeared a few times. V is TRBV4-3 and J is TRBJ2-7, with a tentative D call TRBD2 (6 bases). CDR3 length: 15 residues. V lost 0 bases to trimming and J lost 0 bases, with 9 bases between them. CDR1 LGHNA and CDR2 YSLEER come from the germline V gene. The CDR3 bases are TGCGCCAGCAGCCAAGATCGGGGGACCTCCTACGAGCAGTACTTC. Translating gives CASSQDRGTSYEQYF.

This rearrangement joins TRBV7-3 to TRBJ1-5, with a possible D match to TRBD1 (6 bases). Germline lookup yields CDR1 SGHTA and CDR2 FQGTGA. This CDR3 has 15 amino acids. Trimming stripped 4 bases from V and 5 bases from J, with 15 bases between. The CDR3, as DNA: TGTGCCAGCAGCTCATTAGGGACAAATGATCAGCCCCAGCATTTT. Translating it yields CASSSLGTNDQPQHF.

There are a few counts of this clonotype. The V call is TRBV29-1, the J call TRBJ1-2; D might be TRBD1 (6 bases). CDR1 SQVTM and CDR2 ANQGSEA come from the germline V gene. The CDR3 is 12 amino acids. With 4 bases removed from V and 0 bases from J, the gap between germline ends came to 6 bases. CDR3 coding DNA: TGCAGCGTTGGGACAGCTAACTATGGCTACACCTTC. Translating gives CSVGTANYGYTF.

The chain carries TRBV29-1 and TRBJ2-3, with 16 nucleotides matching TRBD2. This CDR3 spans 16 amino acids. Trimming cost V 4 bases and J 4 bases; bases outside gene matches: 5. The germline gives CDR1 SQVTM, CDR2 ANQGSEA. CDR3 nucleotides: TGCAGCGTTGTTGGGACTAGCGGGGGGGCCTCAGATACGCAGTATTTT. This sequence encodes CSVVGTSGGASDTQYF.

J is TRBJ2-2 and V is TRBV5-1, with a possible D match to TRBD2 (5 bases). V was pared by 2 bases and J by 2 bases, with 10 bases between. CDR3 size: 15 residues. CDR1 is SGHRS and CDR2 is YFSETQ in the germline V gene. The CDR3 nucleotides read TGCGCCAGCAGCTTAGCGGCATCCAACACCGGGGAGCTGTTTTTT. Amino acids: CASSLAASNTGELFF.

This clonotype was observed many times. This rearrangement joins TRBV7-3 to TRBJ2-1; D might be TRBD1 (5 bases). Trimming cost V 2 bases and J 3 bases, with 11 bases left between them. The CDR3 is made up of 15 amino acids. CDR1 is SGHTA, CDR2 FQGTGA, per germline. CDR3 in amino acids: CASSLQQVLYNEQFF. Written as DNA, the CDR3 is TGTGCCAGCAGCTTACAACAGGTCCTCTACAATGAGCAGTTCTTC.

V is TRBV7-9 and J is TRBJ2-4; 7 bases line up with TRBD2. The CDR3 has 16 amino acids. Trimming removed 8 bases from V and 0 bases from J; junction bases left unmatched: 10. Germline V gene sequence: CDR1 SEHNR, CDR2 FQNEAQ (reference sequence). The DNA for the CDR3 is TGTGCCAGCGGGACTATAACGGGACCAGCCAAAAACATTCAGTACTTC. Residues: CASGTITGPAKNIQYF.

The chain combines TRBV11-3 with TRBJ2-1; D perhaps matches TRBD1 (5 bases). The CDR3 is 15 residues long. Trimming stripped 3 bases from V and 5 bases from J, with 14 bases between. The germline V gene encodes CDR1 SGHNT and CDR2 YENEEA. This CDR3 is CASSLGPLMHNEQFF. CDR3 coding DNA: TGTGCCAGCAGCTTGGGGCCCCTAATGCACAATGAGCAGTTCTTC. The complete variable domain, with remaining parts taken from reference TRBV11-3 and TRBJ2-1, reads EAGVVQSPRYKIIEKKQPVAFWCNPISGHNTLYWYLQNLGQGPELLIRYENEEAVDDSQLPKDRFSAERLKGVDSTLKIQPAELGDSAVYLCASSLGPLMHNEQFFGPGTRLTVL.

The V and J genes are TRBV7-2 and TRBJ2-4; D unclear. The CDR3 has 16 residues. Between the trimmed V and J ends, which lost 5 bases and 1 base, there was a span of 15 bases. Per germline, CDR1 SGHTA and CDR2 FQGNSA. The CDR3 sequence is CASSLQFARAKNIQYF. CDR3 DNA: TGTGCCAGCAGCCTCCAGTTCGCTCGGGCCAAAAACATTCAGTACTTC.

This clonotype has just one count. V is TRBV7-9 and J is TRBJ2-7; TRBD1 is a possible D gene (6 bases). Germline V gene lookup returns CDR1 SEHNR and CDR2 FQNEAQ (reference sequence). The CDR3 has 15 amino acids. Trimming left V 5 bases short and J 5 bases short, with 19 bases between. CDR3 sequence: CASSALAGAGNEQYF. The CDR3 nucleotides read TGTGCCAGCAGCGCCTTAGCAGGGGCTGGGAACGAGCAGTACTTC.

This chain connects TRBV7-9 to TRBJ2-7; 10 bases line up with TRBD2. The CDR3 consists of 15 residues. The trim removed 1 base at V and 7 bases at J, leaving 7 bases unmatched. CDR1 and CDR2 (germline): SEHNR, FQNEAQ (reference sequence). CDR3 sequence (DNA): TGTGCCAGCAGCTTAGGGCTAGCGGGAGTAGAAGAGCAGTACTTC. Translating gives CASSLGLAGVEEQYF.

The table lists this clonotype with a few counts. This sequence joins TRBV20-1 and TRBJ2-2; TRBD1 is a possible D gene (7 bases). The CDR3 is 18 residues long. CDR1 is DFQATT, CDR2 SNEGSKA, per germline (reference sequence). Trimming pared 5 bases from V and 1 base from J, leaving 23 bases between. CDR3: CSAFRGLRDRENTGELFF. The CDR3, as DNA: TGCAGTGCTTTTAGGGGGTTGCGGGACAGAGAGAACACCGGGGAGCTGTTTTTT.

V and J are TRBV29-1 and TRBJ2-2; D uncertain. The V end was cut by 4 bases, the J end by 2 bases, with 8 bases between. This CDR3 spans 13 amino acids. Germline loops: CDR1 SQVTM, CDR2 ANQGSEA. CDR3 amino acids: CSVVWKNTGELFF. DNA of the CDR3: TGCAGCGTTGTCTGGAAAAACACCGGGGAGCTGTTTTTT.

CDR3 in DNA: TGTGCCAGCAGTTTGTTAGGTTATGGCTACACCTTC. The encoded protein is CASSLLGYGYTF. This chain connects TRBV12-3 or TRBV12-4 to TRBJ1-2; D is uncertain. Between the trimmed V and J ends, which lost 3 bases and 5 bases, there was a span of 7 bases. This CDR3 is 12 amino acids long.

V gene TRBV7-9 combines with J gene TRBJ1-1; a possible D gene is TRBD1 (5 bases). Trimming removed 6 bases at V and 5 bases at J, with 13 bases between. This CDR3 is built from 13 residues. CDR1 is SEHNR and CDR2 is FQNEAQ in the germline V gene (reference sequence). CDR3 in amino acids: CASSVSPGTEAFF. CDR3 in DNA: TGTGCCAGCAGTGTAAGCCCAGGGACTGAAGCTTTCTTT.

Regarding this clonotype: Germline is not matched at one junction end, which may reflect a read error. The CDR3, as DNA: TGTGCCAGCAACTTATTTAGCGGTACAGATACGCAGTATTTT. Its protein is CASNLFSGTDTQYF. This sequence joins TRBV7-8 and TRBJ2-3; perhaps TRBD2 as D (6 bases). The CDR3 contains 14 residues. Germline V lookup: CDR1 SGHVS, CDR2 FQNEAQ.

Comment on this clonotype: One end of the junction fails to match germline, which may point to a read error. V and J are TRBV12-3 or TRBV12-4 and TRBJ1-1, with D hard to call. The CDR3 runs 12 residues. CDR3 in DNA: TGTACCAGCAACCCCACTCGGCACCGGGCTTTCTTT. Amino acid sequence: CTSNPTRHRAFF.